This T cell receptor beta chain was identified during a study of blood T cell repertoires in COVID-19. Membership in each cohort depended on participant-reported clinical history. For recovered donors of Cohort 3, there were two negative PCRs, clearance, or symptom resolution. The CDR3 is made up of 16 amino acids. Per germline, CDR1 LGHNA and CDR2 YSLEER. V was pared by 4 bases and J by 5 bases, with 8 bases of the junction left unmatched. Study processing details: The assay estimated nucleated cells by amplifying reference gene primers. TCRdb keeps only in-frame clones here, not all; method: immunoSEQ multiplex PCR. The DNA was the basis for D and trimming; V, J and clone size are from that table. Here the sample spans about 290,000 clones, roughly 90% being singletons.

Sequences were obtained from PBMCs or T cells enriched from blood (not recorded which). This chain uses TRBV4-3 with TRBJ1-6, with 7 bases that match TRBD1. This TCR was recovered from a woman in her thirties or forties who had recovered from COVID-19. For the CDR3, the DNA is TGCGCCAGCAGCCGGCATCGACAGGGAAATAATTCACCCCTCCACTTT. It is translated as CASSRHRQGNNSPLHF.